The 18 T cell receptor beta chains in this list originate from one sample, sequenced in a study of early T cells in non-severe SARS-CoV-2 infection. TCRdb ran MiXCR on the 5' RACE reads and lists one entry per CDR3 protein. The table has about 83,000 distinct CDR3 sequences, about 9.4% seen once. The input for sequencing was whole blood, taken at baseline. These receptors came from an adult who was a healthcare worker with PCR-confirmed SARS-CoV-2 infection or an uninfected control (not recorded which).

This clonotype was detected only a few times. The V gene is TRBV19, the J gene TRBJ2-1, with 8 bases matching TRBD2. CDR1 is LNHDA, CDR2 SQIVND, per germline (reference sequence). The CDR3 spans 15 residues. The ends lost 10 bases at V and 9 bases at J; junction bases unmatched: 17. In DNA form, the CDR3 reads TGTGCCACCGACACTAGCGGCGGGTTACGGGGTGAGCAGTTCTTC. Residues: CATDTSGGLRGEQFF.

This clonotype occurred a few times. The genes are TRBV28 and TRBJ2-2, with D possibly being TRBD1 (6 bases). V was pared by 10 bases and J by 5 bases, with 14 bases between. The CDR3 covers 13 residues. The germline CDR1 and CDR2 sequences are MDHEN and SYDVKM. CDR3 bases: TGTGCCACCTCTGGACAGCGGACCGGGGAGCTGTTTTTT. It encodes CATSGQRTGELFF.

This clonotype was counted only a few times. The genes are TRBV20-1 and TRBJ2-7; TRBD1 matches 10 bases. Germline V gene data show CDR1 as DFQATT and CDR2 as SNEGSKA (reference sequence). V trimming: 6 bases; J trimming: 0 bases; junction bases outside the gene matches: 5. The CDR3 length is 14 residues. CDR3 sequence reads: CSAARTGGSYEQYF. The CDR3 DNA follows: TGCAGTGCAGCTAGGACAGGGGGCTCCTACGAGCAGTACTTC.

As to this clonotype: Lacking the conserved final phenylalanine or tryptophan, this CDR3 likely reflects a read error. The gene calls are TRBV20-1 and TRBJ2-7; D not resolved. The germline CDR1 and CDR2 sequences are DFQATT and SNEGSKA (reference sequence). The CDR3 sequence is 14 residues long. Trimming left V 2 bases short and J 2 bases short, with 13 bases between. The CDR3 region is CSARQPGLPYEQYI. The CDR3 coding sequence is TGCAGTGCTAGACAGCCGGGCCTACCCTACGAGCAGTACATC.

This clonotype has a handful of counts. This chain joins TRBV6-1 and TRBJ2-5; D is possibly TRBD1 (6 bases). This CDR3 has 14 amino acids. The germline V and J ends were trimmed by 5 bases and 4 bases, with 14 bases remaining between them. Germline CDR1 is MNHNS and CDR2 is SASEGT. CDR3 bases: TGTGCCAGCAGTAGATTACAGGGTGGAGAGACCCAGTACTTC. Translating gives CASSRLQGGETQYF.

The V and J genes are TRBV5-6 and TRBJ2-3, with 8 bases lining up with TRBD2. Germline V CDR1 and CDR2: SGHDT, YYEEEE. J was trimmed by 5 bases and V by 6 bases; bases with no gene match: 17. The CDR3 runs 17 residues. The CDR3 spells CASNKRISGSMGDTQYF. CDR3 nucleotide sequence: TGTGCCAGCAACAAAAGGATCAGCGGGAGCATGGGAGATACGCAGTATTTT. The whole variable domain, remainder taken from reference TRBV5-6 and TRBJ2-3, is DAGVTQSPTHLIKTRGQQVTLRCSPKSGHDTVSWYQQALGQGPQFIFQYYEEEERQRGNFPDRFSGHQFPNYSSELNVNALLLGDSALYLCASNKRISGSMGDTQYFGPGTRLTVL.

The chain couples TRBV7-8 to TRBJ2-1; possibly TRBD2 for D (6 bases). CDR3 length: 14 residues. Germline values: CDR1 SGHVS, CDR2 FQNEAQ. V lost 2 bases, J lost 6 bases, and 11 bases lay in between. The CDR3 nucleotides read TGTGCCAGCAGCTTAAGGCGGACTATCAATGAGCAGTTCTTC. This sequence encodes CASSLRRTINEQFF.

The rearrangement uses TRBV28 and TRBJ2-1; TRBD2 matches 7 bases. CDR3 size: 15 residues. V lost 2 bases to trimming and J lost 2 bases; unmatched junction nucleotides: 3. The germline V gene has CDR1 MDHEN and CDR2 SYDVKM. CDR3 protein: CASSLAGAPYNEQFF. The DNA for the CDR3 is TGTGCCAGCAGTTTAGCGGGAGCCCCCTACAATGAGCAGTTCTTC.

This clonotype was picked up a small number of times. This chain connects TRBV12-3 or TRBV12-4 to TRBJ2-2; 8 nucleotides align to TRBD1. The CDR3 contains 16 residues. The V and J ends lost 6 bases and 4 bases, in that order; junction bases with no gene match: 10. CDR3: CASRSDRAGSTGELFF. Written as DNA, the CDR3 is TGTGCCAGCAGATCGGACAGGGCGGGTTCCACCGGGGAGCTGTTTTTT.

Concerning this clonotype: Because the CDR3 is missing its conserved closing phenylalanine or tryptophan, this is likely a read error. V and J are TRBV11-2 and TRBJ2-7, with D maybe TRBD2 (6 bases). CDR3 length: 16 amino acids. In germline, CDR1 is SGHAT, CDR2 FQNNGV. The V end was cut by 5 bases, the J end by 2 bases, with 19 bases between. CDR3 residues: CASSPPGEGRTYEQYS. Written as DNA, the CDR3 is TGTGCCAGCAGCCCCCCTGGCGAGGGGAGGACCTACGAGCAGTACTCC.

This clonotype has more than one count but fewer than ten. CDR3 nucleotides: TGTGCCAGCAGCTTAGACGGGACAGCTACCTACAATGAGCAGTTCTTC. This gives the protein CASSLDGTATYNEQFF. The genes are TRBV11-2 and TRBJ2-1, with 7 bases lining up with TRBD1. Per germline, CDR1 SGHAT and CDR2 FQNNGV. V lost 0 bases, J lost 2 bases, and 4 bases stayed unmatched. The CDR3 is 16 amino acids.

This rearrangement joins TRBV25-1 to TRBJ2-1, with 9 bases aligning to TRBD2. This CDR3 spans 17 amino acids. CDR1 MGHDK and CDR2 SYGVNS come from the germline V gene. With V trimmed by 6 bases and J by 9 bases, 18 bases remained unmatched. In nucleotides, the CDR3 is TGTGCCAGCAGCGGCATGGGCGGGAGGGCCGGAGAGAGTGAGCAGTTCTTC. Its translation is CASSGMGGRAGESEQFF.

This clonotype was counted between two and nine times. The genes are TRBV11-3 and TRBJ1-1; D is uncertain. The CDR3 consists of 13 residues. In germline, CDR1 is SGHNT, CDR2 YENEEA. V was cut by 1 base and J by 6 bases, with 9 bases left in between. CDR3 sequence: CASSLGVSAEAFF. The CDR3 nucleotides read TGTGCCAGCAGCTTAGGTGTATCGGCTGAAGCTTTCTTT.

This clonotype showed up just once. The gene calls are TRBV5-4 and TRBJ2-7, with 9 bases aligning to TRBD1. Germline V gives CDR1 SGHNT, CDR2 YYREEE (reference sequence). This CDR3 is built from 16 residues. Losses at the gene ends were 4 bases for V and 2 bases for J; bases not matched to a gene: 10. The CDR3 loop reads CASSRGQGTGTYEQYF. The CDR3 bases are TGTGCCAGCAGCCGGGGCCAGGGGACAGGGACCTACGAGCAGTACTTC.

This clonotype showed up just a few times. The genes are TRBV20-1 and TRBJ2-1; 11 bases are a match to TRBD2. The CDR3 loop spans 12 amino acids. Germline loops: CDR1 DFQATT, CDR2 SNEGSKA (reference sequence). DNA for the CDR3: TGCAGCACTAGCGGGAGCTACAATGAGCAGTTCTTC. Translated, it gives CSTSGSYNEQFF.

This clonotype was seen a few times. This chain's CDR3 is CSANSPSSYEQYF. CDR3 coding DNA: TGCAGTGCAAATAGCCCCTCATCCTACGAGCAGTACTTC. The chain has TRBV20-1 and TRBJ2-7; D remains unclear. The germline gives CDR1 DFQATT, CDR2 SNEGSKA (reference sequence). This CDR3 region has 13 residues. The germline V and J ends were trimmed by 6 bases and 1 base, with 13 bases remaining between them.

This clonotype was observed a few times. The chain combines TRBV10-3 with TRBJ2-2; D ambiguous. The CDR3 contains 12 residues. Germline V gene lookup returns CDR1 ENHRY and CDR2 SYGVKD. The ends were cut back, 4 bases at V and 9 bases at J, with 9 bases in the middle. CDR3 bases: TGTGCCATCAGTGTCTCGGGCAGGGAGCTGTTTTTT. The encoded protein is CAISVSGRELFF.

This clonotype appeared a few times. J is TRBJ2-7 and V is TRBV11-2, with D tentatively TRBD2 (6 bases). Germline CDR1 reads SGHAT; CDR2 reads FQNNGV. The CDR3 has 14 amino acids. The germline V and J ends were trimmed by 4 bases and 6 bases, with 16 bases remaining between them. CDR3 in DNA: TGTGCCAGCAGCTCCCCTAGCCGGAGGGGCGAGCAGTACTTC. Protein: CASSSPSRRGEQYF.